The rows below give T cell receptor beta chains drawn from one sample of a study of blood T cell repertoires in COVID-19. Repertoires were generated with immunoSEQ multiplex PCR, while TCRdb's copy carries only in-frame clones and drops some. The sample lists almost 50,000 clones; around three quarters were seen once. Source material: peripheral blood. The receptor source for this set is a man aged 65-85 years with acute or convalescent COVID-19. Both conserved end residues are part of each CDR3. D genes are given only for firm matches. Size tells how often a clone was seen (once, few, many) or the class of an expanded clone, and some rows leave it out.

d_call,v_call,j_call,clone_size,cdr3_aa,cdr3_nt
TRBD1,TRBV5-1,TRBJ1-2,-,CASSLGQGDYGYTF,TGCGCCAGCAGCTTGGGACAGGGAGACTATGGCTACACCTTC
-,TRBV7-2,TRBJ2-1,-,CASSLSRFWDEQFF,TGTGCCAGCAGCTTATCCAGGTTTTGGGATGAGCAGTTCTTC
-,TRBV7-7,TRBJ2-1,-,CASSETVLPPYNEQFF,TGTGCTAGCAGCGAGACAGTTTTACCCCCTTACAATGAGCAGTTCTTC
TRBD2,TRBV2,TRBJ2-3,-,CASEGTTTDTQYF,TGTGCCAGCGAGGGGACTACCACAGATACGCAGTATTTT
TRBD2,TRBV13,TRBJ2-5,-,CASSLGLAGAETQYF,TGTGCCAGCAGCTTGGGACTAGCGGGAGCAGAGACCCAGTACTTC
TRBD1,TRBV11-3,TRBJ2-7,-,CASSGTGTGKLHF,TGTGCCAGCAGCGGAACCGGGACAGGAAAACTACACTTC
TRBD1,TRBV19,TRBJ1-2,few,CASSSHRDRGAYGYTF,TGTGCCAGTAGTTCCCACCGGGACAGGGGAGCGTATGGCTACACCTTC
TRBD2,TRBV15,TRBJ2-6,-,CATSRDRGGTGANVLTF,TGTGCCACCAGCAGAGATCGGGGAGGGACTGGGGCCAACGTCCTGACTTTC
-,TRBV14,TRBJ2-1,-,CASSPVRDEQFF,TGTGCCAGCAGTCCCGTTCGGGATGAGCAGTTCTTC
-,TRBV28,TRBJ2-5,-,CALGKQGRWARRETQYF,TGTGCCTTGGGGAAGCAGGGCCGTTGGGCCCGACGGGAGACCCAGTACTTC
-,TRBV19,TRBJ1-2,-,CASSMSSGYTF,TGTGCCAGTAGTATGTCCTCCGGCTACACCTTC
TRBD1,TRBV4-1,TRBJ1-6,many,CASSPIGRDRVSPLHF,TGCGCCAGCAGCCCTATAGGCCGGGACAGGGTGTCACCCCTCCACTTT
TRBD2,TRBV11-2,TRBJ2-7,-,CASSSPYGTSGYYEQYF,TGTGCCAGCAGCTCTCCGTATGGGACTAGCGGCTACTACGAGCAGTACTTC
-,TRBV19,TRBJ1-3,-,CASSITWANSGNTIYF,TGTGCCAGTAGTATAACTTGGGCCAACTCTGGAAACACCATATATTTT
-,TRBV28,TRBJ2-7,once,CASRPGQTYEQYF,TGTGCCAGCAGGCCCGGACAGACCTACGAGCAGTACTTC
-,TRBV9,TRBJ1-2,-,CASTWGGDYGYTF,TGTGCCAGCACTTGGGGAGGAGACTATGGCTACACCTTC
-,TRBV27,TRBJ2-3,-,CASSLFRLGTSTDTQYF,TGTGCCAGCAGTTTATTCCGACTAGGGACTAGCACAGATACGCAGTATTTT
TRBD2,TRBV19,TRBJ2-5,-,CASSAGGDGQETQYF,TGTGCCAGTAGTGCGGGGGGCGACGGCCAAGAGACCCAGTACTTC
-,TRBV5-5,TRBJ2-3,-,CASTVDSPSTDTQYF,TGTGCCAGCACCGTGGACAGTCCTAGCACAGATACGCAGTATTTT
-,TRBV6-5,TRBJ2-7,-,CASSYSAGWENEQYF,TGTGCCAGCAGTTACTCGGCAGGGTGGGAAAACGAGCAGTACTTC
TRBD1,TRBV5-1,TRBJ2-7,-,CASSLGGQGSNEQYF,TGCGCCAGCAGCTTGGGCGGACAGGGGTCGAACGAGCAGTACTTC
-,TRBV30,TRBJ1-2,-,CAWSDPAGPNYGYTF,TGTGCCTGGAGTGACCCCGCGGGTCCTAACTATGGCTACACCTTC
TRBD1,TRBV7-3,TRBJ2-1,-,CASSLQPAGGEQFF,TGTGCCAGCAGCTTACAACCGGCAGGGGGCGAGCAGTTCTTC
TRBD1,TRBV12-3/TRBV12-4,TRBJ2-7,once,CASSYNRGHEQYF,TGTGCCAGCAGTTACAACAGGGGCCACGAGCAGTACTTC
TRBD2,TRBV29-1,TRBJ2-1,-,CSVAIAGGNNEQFF,TGCAGCGTTGCGATAGCGGGTGGGAACAATGAGCAGTTCTTC
-,TRBV19,TRBJ2-7,-,CASQLSGRGRTYEQYF,TGTGCCAGCCAATTATCTGGCAGGGGAAGGACCTACGAGCAGTACTTC
-,TRBV9,TRBJ1-2,-,CASRNTYGYTF,TGTGCCAGCAGGAACACCTATGGCTACACCTTC
TRBD1,TRBV28,TRBJ1-1,-,CASSEDRVKTEAFF,TGTGCCAGCAGTGAAGACAGGGTGAAAACTGAAGCTTTCTTT
TRBD1,TRBV28,TRBJ1-2,-,CASSTMDREGYTF,TGTGCCAGCAGTACCATGGACAGGGAAGGCTACACCTTC
-,TRBV10-3,TRBJ1-5,few,CAISESNRQNQPQHF,TGTGCCATCAGTGAGTCAAACAGGCAAAATCAGCCCCAGCATTTT
TRBD1,TRBV10-3,TRBJ2-5,-,CAISVRDSVFQETQYF,TGTGCCATCAGTGTACGGGACAGTGTTTTCCAAGAGACCCAGTACTTC
-,TRBV10-3,TRBJ1-2,-,CAISARSGGSDGYTF,TGTGCCATCAGTGCTCGGTCGGGGGGTTCAGATGGCTACACCTTC
-,TRBV9,TRBJ2-5,-,CASSVGASMETQYF,TGTGCCAGCAGCGTAGGGGCTAGCATGGAGACCCAGTACTTC
-,TRBV27,TRBJ2-5,few,CASSLFTTTAGAKWETQYF,TGTGCCAGCAGTTTATTCACCACGACCGCGGGGGCGAAGTGGGAGACCCAGTACTTC
TRBD2,TRBV30,TRBJ2-5,-,CALQAGKETQYF,TGTGCCCTCCAAGCGGGGAAAGAGACCCAGTACTTC
-,TRBV19,TRBJ1-1,many,CASSTVQGVESEAFF,TGTGCCAGTAGTACCGTACAGGGAGTGGAGTCTGAAGCTTTCTTT
-,TRBV19,TRBJ2-3,-,CASSIRRADTQYF,TGTGCCAGTAGTATACGAAGAGCAGATACGCAGTATTTT
-,TRBV4-1,TRBJ1-3,-,CASSQLIMQGSGNTIYF,TGCGCCAGCAGCCAACTCATTATGCAGGGGAGCGGAAACACCATATATTTT
TRBD1,TRBV19,TRBJ1-1,few,CASRDDRDTEAFF,TGTGCCAGTAGGGACGACAGGGACACTGAAGCTTTCTTT
TRBD2,TRBV7-6,TRBJ2-1,-,CASSLRASGGPSYNEQFF,TGTGCCAGCAGCTTAAGGGCTAGCGGGGGCCCCTCCTACAATGAGCAGTTCTTC
-,TRBV19,TRBJ1-6,-,CASSRENNSPLHF,TGTGCCAGTAGTCGGGAAAATAATTCACCCCTCCACTTT
TRBD1,TRBV10-2,TRBJ1-4,-,CASSDIQGSSEKLFF,TGCGCCAGCAGCGATATACAGGGGTCGAGTGAAAAACTGTTTTTT
-,TRBV11-3,TRBJ2-3,-,CASSLRLGSTDTQYF,TGTGCCAGCAGCTTAAGACTCGGTTCCACAGATACGCAGTATTTT
-,TRBV6-5,TRBJ1-3,-,CASSSPGQGNTIYF,TGTGCCAGCAGTTCGCCGGGACAAGGAAACACCATATATTTT
-,TRBV15,TRBJ2-7,-,CATSEIGNRYEQYF,TGTGCCACCAGCGAGATCGGGAATCGGTACGAGCAGTACTTC
TRBD1,TRBV7-2,TRBJ2-3,-,CASSPQGARGTDTQYF,TGTGCCAGCAGCCCACAGGGGGCGCGAGGCACAGATACGCAGTATTTT
TRBD2,TRBV11-3,TRBJ2-1,-,CASSRSGRRYEQFF,TGTGCCAGCAGCCGGAGCGGGAGGAGATATGAGCAGTTCTTC
TRBD1,TRBV5-1,TRBJ1-2,-,CASSIQGQNYGYTF,TGCGCCAGCAGCATACAGGGGCAAAACTATGGCTACACCTTC
-,TRBV7-2,TRBJ2-7,-,CASSTQQGFYEQYF,TGTGCCAGCAGCACTCAACAGGGTTTCTACGAGCAGTACTTC
TRBD2,TRBV9,TRBJ2-2,-,CASSGRLAGVTGELFF,TGTGCCAGCAGCGGGAGACTAGCGGGAGTAACCGGGGAGCTGTTTTTT
TRBD1,TRBV29-1,TRBJ1-2,-,CSVEDLPGQGHPVGGYTF,TGCAGCGTTGAAGATCTACCGGGACAGGGGCACCCTGTGGGAGGCTACACCTTC
-,TRBV7-2,TRBJ1-2,-,CASSFRGSDYGYTF,TGTGCCAGCAGCTTCCGGGGGTCAGACTATGGCTACACCTTC
TRBD1,TRBV10-2,TRBJ1-5,-,CASDRDGNQPQHF,TGCGCCAGTGACAGGGATGGCAATCAGCCCCAGCATTTT